These 2 T cell receptor beta chains were sequenced from one sample in a study of CD8 T cells in ankylosing spondylitis. TCRdb redid the calling of the 5' RACE reads with MiXCR, one entry per CDR3 protein. The sample consists of about 140,000 distinct CDR3 sequences, under 35% of them appearing once. Sequenced sample: synovial fluid, either unsorted or a sorted T cell fraction (not recorded which). The receptor source for this set is a male donor with ankylosing spondylitis.

The V and J genes are TRBV2 and TRBJ2-1; 7 bases match TRBD2. This CDR3 contains 14 residues. The germline V gene has CDR1 SNHLY and CDR2 FYNNEI. The J segment lost 12 bases and the V segment lost 6 bases, leaving 14 bases of the junction unmatched. The chain's CDR3 is CASRGGLLTFRQFF. The CDR3 DNA sequence: TGTGCCAGCAGGGGGGGACTATTGACCTTCCGGCAGTTCTTC. Based on the CDR3 plus reference TRBV2 and TRBJ2-1, the full variable domain is EPEVTQTPSHQVTQMGQEVILRCVPISNHLYFYWYRQILGQKVEFLVSFYNNEISEKSEIFDDQFSVERPDGSNFTLKIRSTKLEDSAMYFCASRGGLLTFRQFFGPGTRLTVL.

In this sample, this clonotype turned up many times. The genes are TRBV12-3 or TRBV12-4 and TRBJ2-7; TRBD2 might be the D (6 bases). V was pared by 8 bases and J by 6 bases, with 26 bases between. This CDR3 comprises 16 residues. CDR3 nucleotide sequence: TGTGCCAGCCTCCTGTCACGAATCGGGAGCGGAAGCGAGCAGTACTTC. Amino acids: CASLLSRIGSGSEQYF.